A single TCR beta chain is shown here with its context. Its specific antigen is unknown. Within one base of it there is no much larger clone, and no base qualities were kept. Including the terminal cysteine and phenylalanine, the CDR3 comprises 12 residues. The entry retains the CDR3 DNA only, 36 bases that are in frame from base 1. For CDR1 and CDR2, the germline V gene lists MDHEN and SYDVKM. Trimming at the junction amounts to 5 bases on V and 11 bases on J, and the germline ends lie 15 bases apart. TCRbeta CDR3 regions were amplified from genomic DNA using the immunoSEQ Assay, a bias-controlled multiplex PCR. The paper's processing steps were these. Nucleated cell counts per sample were estimated from amplification of reference gene primers within the assay. Sequence reads were collapsed and filtered to measure the absolute abundance of every unique TCRbeta CDR3 rearrangement. For each sample, productive Simpson clonality was calculated as the square root of Simpson's diversity index across productive rearrangements. TCRdb's version of the immuneACCESS table is confined to in-frame rearrangements and falls short of the full clone set. An unresolved V gene accounts for under half of the shortfall where checked; the remainder is of unknown origin. V and J calls and clone size are as listed in that table; D and trimming were resolved from the DNA. This sample is represented by around 250,000 clones; approximately 90% of them were singletons. The ten largest account for more than 0.95% of the sample.

Enrolling through a virtual design, the prospective study's participants ranged in age from roughly 18 to 90 years and lived across about two dozen United States geographic areas. In the prospective study, cohorts were assigned on the basis of participant-reported clinical history obtained from a screening survey and a study questionnaire. Each participant in the prospective study had whole blood, serum and a nasopharyngeal or oropharyngeal swab collected by mobile phlebotomists. Additional blood draws and questionnaires over an approximately 2-month period could optionally be provided by prospective study participants. Before DNA extraction, blood samples from the prospective study were shipped at room temperature or frozen. The data derive from a study of blood T cell repertoires in COVID-19 (dated by TCRdb to the early 2020s). At the level of the whole study: Samples from collaborators originated in the United States, Italy and Spain and spanned both the acute and convalescent phases of COVID-19. The material from the prospective study consisted of cDNA or gDNA derived from T cells, B-cell-depleted T cells, or PBMCs. The repertoires were released in a freely available public database intended as a resource for research on the immune response to SARS-CoV-2. Nearly every sample came with metadata listing a de-identified subject ID, COVID-19 status, age in years and sex. HLA class I and class II types, where available, came from metadata supplied by the sample provider rather than from assay-based typing. Samples were obtained from the ongoing ImmuneRACE study (first 160 participants) and from over 1,000 subjects provided by 6 global collaborators. Subjects who had been exposed to COVID-19, were actively infected with it, or had recovered from it provided the deeply sampled blood TCRbeta repertoires that made up the dataset. On the study overall, not on this receptor specifically: The quantity of clinical and demographic metadata differed by source and by participant and was supplied without curation.

The source is a woman aged 40 to 49 with acute COVID-19. The chain joins TRBV28 to TRBJ1-1; TRBD1 could be the D gene, as 6 bases match. The sequencing input was PBMCs or T cells enriched from blood (not recorded which). CDR3 loop: CASSARGSTAFF. The sequenced DNA is TGTGCCAGCAGTGCCAGGGGCTCTACGGCTTTCTTT.